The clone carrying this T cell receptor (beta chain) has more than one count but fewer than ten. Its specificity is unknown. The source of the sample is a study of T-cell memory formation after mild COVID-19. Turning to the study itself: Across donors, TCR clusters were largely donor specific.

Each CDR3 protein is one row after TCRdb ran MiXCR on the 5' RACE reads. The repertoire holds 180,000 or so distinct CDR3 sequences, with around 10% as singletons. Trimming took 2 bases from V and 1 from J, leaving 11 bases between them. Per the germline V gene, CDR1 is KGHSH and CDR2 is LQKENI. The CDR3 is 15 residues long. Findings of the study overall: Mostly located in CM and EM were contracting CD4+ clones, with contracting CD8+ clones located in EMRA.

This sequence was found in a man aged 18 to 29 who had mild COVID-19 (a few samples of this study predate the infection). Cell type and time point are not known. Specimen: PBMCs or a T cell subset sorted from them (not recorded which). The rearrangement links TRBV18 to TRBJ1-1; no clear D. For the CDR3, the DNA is TGTGCCAGCTCACCAGCCAGGCTTGGGAACACTGAAGCTTTCTTT. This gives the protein CASSPARLGNTEAFF.